The T cell receptor beta chain under discussion was sequenced for a study of cytomegalovirus exposure and HLA in healthy donors. It was with 60 Vbeta and 13 Jbeta primers that the PCR ran. Libraries were prepared by immunoSEQ multiplex PCR; TCRdb keeps only in-frame clonotypes and omits some of them. The data contain fewer than 150,000 clones, approximately 71% of them seen just once; the ten biggest clones take up 4.9%. Overall study results and limits: The authors reported that TCR beta sequences could predict HLA-A and HLA-B alleles. These predictions were accurate for most subjects in the first cohort.

To note about this clone: Its antigen is as yet unknown.

The CDR3 runs to 13 residues. Germline V CDR1 and CDR2: MRHNA, SNTAGT. V lost 3 bases, J lost 8 bases, and 14 bases lay in between. The source of this sequence is a woman in her 50s in good health and CMV-seronegative. The sequenced sample consisted of PBMCs. The gene calls are TRBV6-4 and TRBJ2-7; tentative D call: TRBD1 (5 bases). The CDR3 sequence: CASSELQGLQQYF. CDR3 sequence (DNA): TGTGCCAGCAGTGAACTCCAGGGATTACAGCAGTACTTC.